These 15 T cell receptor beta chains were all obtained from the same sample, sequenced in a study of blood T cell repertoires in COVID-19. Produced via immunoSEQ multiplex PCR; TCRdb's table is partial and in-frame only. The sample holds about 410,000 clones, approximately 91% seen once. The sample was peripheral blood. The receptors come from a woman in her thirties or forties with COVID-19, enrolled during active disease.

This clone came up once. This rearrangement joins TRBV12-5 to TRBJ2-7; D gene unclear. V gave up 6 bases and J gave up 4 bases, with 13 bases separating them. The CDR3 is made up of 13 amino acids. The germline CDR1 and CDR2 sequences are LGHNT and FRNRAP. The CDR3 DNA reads TGTGCTAGTGGCCTTGCCACTGTATACGAGCAGTACTTC. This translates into CASGLATVYEQYF.

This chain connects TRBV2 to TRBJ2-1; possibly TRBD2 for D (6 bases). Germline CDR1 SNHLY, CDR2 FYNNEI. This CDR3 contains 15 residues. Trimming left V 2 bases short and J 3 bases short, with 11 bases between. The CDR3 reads CASSERLGLYNEQFF. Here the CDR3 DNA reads TGTGCCAGCAGTGAACGACTAGGCCTCTACAATGAGCAGTTCTTC.

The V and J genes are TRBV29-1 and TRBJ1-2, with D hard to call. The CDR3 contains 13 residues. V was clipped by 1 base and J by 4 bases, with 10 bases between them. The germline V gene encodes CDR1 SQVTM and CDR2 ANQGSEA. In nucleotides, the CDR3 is TGCAGCGTTGAAGGGTCCCGGGGCTATGGCTACACCTTC. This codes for CSVEGSRGYGYTF.

The CDR3 sequence is CASSPARGNFNYGYTF. The DNA of the CDR3 is TGCGCCAGCAGCCCGGCCCGGGGGAACTTTAACTATGGCTACACCTTC. The chain couples TRBV5-1 to TRBJ1-2; D possibly corresponds to TRBD1 (5 bases). V was cut by 4 bases and J by 1 base, with 17 bases left in between. The CDR3 runs to 16 residues. Per germline, CDR1 SGHRS and CDR2 YFSETQ.

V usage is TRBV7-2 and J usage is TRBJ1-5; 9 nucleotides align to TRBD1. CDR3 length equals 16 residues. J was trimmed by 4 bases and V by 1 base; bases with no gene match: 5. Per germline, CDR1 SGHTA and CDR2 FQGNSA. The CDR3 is CASSLVGGTGNQPQHF. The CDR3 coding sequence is TGTGCCAGCAGCTTAGTCGGGGGGACAGGGAATCAGCCCCAGCATTTT. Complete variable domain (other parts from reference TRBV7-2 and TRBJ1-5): GAGVSQSPSNKVTEKGKDVELRCDPISGHTALYWYRQSLGQGLEFLIYFQGNSAPDKSGLPSDRFSAERTGGSVSTLTIQRTQQEDSAVYLCASSLVGGTGNQPQHFGDGTRLSIL.

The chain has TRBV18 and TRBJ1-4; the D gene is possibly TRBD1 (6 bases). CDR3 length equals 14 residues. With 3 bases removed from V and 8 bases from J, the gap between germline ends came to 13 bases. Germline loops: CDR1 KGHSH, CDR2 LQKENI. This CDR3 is CASSPNRASEKLFF. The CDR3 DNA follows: TGTGCCAGCTCACCCAACAGGGCGAGCGAAAAACTGTTTTTT.

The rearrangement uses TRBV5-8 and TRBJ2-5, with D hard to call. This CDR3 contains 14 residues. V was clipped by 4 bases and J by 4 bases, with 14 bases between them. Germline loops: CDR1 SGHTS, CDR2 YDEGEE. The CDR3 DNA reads TGTGCCAGCAGCAGCTACCGGTTCTCAGAGACCCAGTACTTC. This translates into CASSSYRFSETQYF.

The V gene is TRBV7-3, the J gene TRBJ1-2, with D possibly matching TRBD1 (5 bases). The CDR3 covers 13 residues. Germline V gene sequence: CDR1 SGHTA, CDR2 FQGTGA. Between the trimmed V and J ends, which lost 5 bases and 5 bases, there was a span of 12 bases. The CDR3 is CASSPGDRYGYTF. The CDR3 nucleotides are TGTGCCAGCAGCCCAGGCGACAGATATGGCTACACCTTC.

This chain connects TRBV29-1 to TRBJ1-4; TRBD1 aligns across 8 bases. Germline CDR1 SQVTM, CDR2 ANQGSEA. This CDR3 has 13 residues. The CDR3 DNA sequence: TGCAGTTACACAGGGGGGACTAATGAAAAACTGTTTTTT. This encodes CSYTGGTNEKLFF.

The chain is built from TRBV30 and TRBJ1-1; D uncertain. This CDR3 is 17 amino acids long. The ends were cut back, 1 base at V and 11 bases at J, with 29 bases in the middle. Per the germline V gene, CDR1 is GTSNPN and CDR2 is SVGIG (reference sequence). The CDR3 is CAWSALLGGAQPQEAFF. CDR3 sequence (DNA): TGTGCCTGGAGTGCACTCCTGGGAGGAGCCCAGCCCCAAGAGGCTTTCTTT.

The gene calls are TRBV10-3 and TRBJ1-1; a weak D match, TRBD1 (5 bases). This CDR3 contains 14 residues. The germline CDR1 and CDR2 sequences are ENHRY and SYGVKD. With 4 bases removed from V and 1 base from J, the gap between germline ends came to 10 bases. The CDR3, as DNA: TGTGCCATCAGTGCGGGGGGAACGAACACTGAAGCTTTCTTT. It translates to CAISAGGTNTEAFF.

As DNA, the CDR3 is TGTGCCAGCGGAGATGACAGATATAATATAGTGAACACTGAAGCTTTCTTT. Its protein product is CASGDDRYNIVNTEAFF. The genes are TRBV2 and TRBJ1-1, with TRBD1 as a possible D gene (5 bases). Trimming removed 8 bases from V and 0 bases from J, with 22 bases in between. The CDR3 runs to 17 residues. Germline CDR1 reads SNHLY; CDR2 reads FYNNEI.

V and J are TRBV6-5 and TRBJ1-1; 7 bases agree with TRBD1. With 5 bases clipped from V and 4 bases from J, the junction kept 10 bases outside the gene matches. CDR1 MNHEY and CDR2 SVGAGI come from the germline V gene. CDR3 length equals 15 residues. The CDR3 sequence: CASSPQTGRITEAFF. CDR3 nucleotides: TGTGCCAGCAGTCCTCAGACAGGGAGGATCACTGAAGCTTTCTTT.

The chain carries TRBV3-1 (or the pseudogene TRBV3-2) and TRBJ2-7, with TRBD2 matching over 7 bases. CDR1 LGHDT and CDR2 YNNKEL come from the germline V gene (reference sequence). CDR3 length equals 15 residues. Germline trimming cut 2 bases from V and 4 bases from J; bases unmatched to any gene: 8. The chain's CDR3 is CASSQFAGEGYEQYF. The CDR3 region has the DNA TGTGCCAGCAGCCAATTTGCGGGAGAGGGATACGAGCAGTACTTC.

The CDR3 here is CASSLMGAGNTIYF. In nucleotides, the CDR3 is TGTGCCAGCAGCTTAATGGGAGCTGGAAACACCATATATTTT. This sequence joins TRBV7-3 and TRBJ1-3; D is ambiguous. Looked up from germline, CDR1 is SGHTA and CDR2 is FQGTGA. The CDR3 sequence is 14 residues long. V lost 1 base and J lost 2, with 6 bases in between.